These T cell receptor beta chains were read from a single sample in a study of T cell repertoires in cytomegalovirus infection. No antigens are known for them. TCRdb re-called the reads through MiXCR, storing one row per CDR3 protein. The sample lists 45,000 to 65,000 distinct CDR3 sequences, roughly a fifth occurring once. This material consisted of CD8+ T cells from cultured PBMCs, taken from culture after CMV antigen stimulation. The receptors stem from a human donor in good health (CMV status not recorded). Some clones in this sample may be carry-over from other donors' samples. The conserved cysteine and the conserved F or W are not part of the CDR3 here. Each record gives: CDR3 protein, D gene, V gene. A D gene is named only where the DNA matches it firmly.

cdr3_aa: ASGWGNEQF
d_call: .
v_call: TRBV12-5

cdr3_aa: ASSSRGQGIYEQY
d_call: TRBD1
v_call: TRBV7-2

cdr3_aa: ASSSRPRDREDGYT
d_call: TRBD1
v_call: TRBV7-8

cdr3_aa: ASSEFRRGGTEAF
d_call: .
v_call: TRBV19

cdr3_aa: ASSLVGRGASIGYT
d_call: TRBD1
v_call: TRBV7-8

cdr3_aa: ASSRKGTGDEKLF
d_call: TRBD1
v_call: TRBV4-1

cdr3_aa: ASSHPAGGVTDTQY
d_call: TRBD2
v_call: TRBV11-2

cdr3_aa: ASSRMGNEQF
d_call: .
v_call: TRBV27

cdr3_aa: ASSQNYAPGHGNTIY
d_call: .
v_call: TRBV4-1

cdr3_aa: ASSLRGTLYEQY
d_call: .
v_call: TRBV7-2

cdr3_aa: ASSPRGSQARGNIYEQY
d_call: .
v_call: TRBV7-6

cdr3_aa: ASSLLRPQGPYNEQF
d_call: .
v_call: TRBV7-4

cdr3_aa: ASSLEARGLGSPLH
d_call: .
v_call: TRBV7-2

cdr3_aa: ASAPVLNEQF
d_call: .
v_call: TRBV12-3/TRBV12-4

cdr3_aa: ASSQDDEGNQPQH
d_call: .
v_call: TRBV7-2

cdr3_aa: ASSSGTDTDTQY
d_call: .
v_call: TRBV12-3/TRBV12-4

cdr3_aa: ASSLDAWSSYNEQF
d_call: .
v_call: TRBV12-3/TRBV12-4

cdr3_aa: ASSPGGPYTGELF
d_call: .
v_call: TRBV7-6

cdr3_aa: ASSWVLNTEAF
d_call: .
v_call: TRBV12-3/TRBV12-4

cdr3_aa: ASTPATGGNTEAF
d_call: .
v_call: TRBV12-3/TRBV12-4

cdr3_aa: ASLSIRQGTTEAF
d_call: TRBD1
v_call: TRBV19

cdr3_aa: ASSLGGDQPQH
d_call: .
v_call: TRBV7-2

cdr3_aa: ASREDRANEQF
d_call: TRBD1
v_call: TRBV10-2

cdr3_aa: ASSYSPTGFYTEAF
d_call: .
v_call: TRBV6-5

cdr3_aa: ASSETGFYEQY
d_call: TRBD1
v_call: TRBV6-1

cdr3_aa: ASSPVGGGYT
d_call: .
v_call: TRBV6-1

cdr3_aa: ASSHRQDATNEKLF
d_call: .
v_call: TRBV11-2

cdr3_aa: ASSLVPAGGTDTQY
d_call: TRBD2
v_call: TRBV7-7

cdr3_aa: AGLTRGGLSTEAF
d_call: TRBD1
v_call: TRBV28

cdr3_aa: ASSLGEATNEKLF
d_call: .
v_call: TRBV12-3/TRBV12-4

cdr3_aa: ASSPLGTGETQY
d_call: TRBD1
v_call: TRBV27